This is a list of T cell receptor beta chains from one sample in a study of STAT5B mutations in CD4+ large granular lymphocyte leukemia. Sequencing was performed with immunoSEQ multiplex PCR; in TCRdb, only in-frame clones are kept and a portion is missing. The sample yields some 41,000 clones, around 85% seen once. The source material was CD4+ T cells from blood buffy coats. Receptors originate from a human donor in good health. The CDR3 runs from the conserved cysteine through the conserved F or W. D genes are given only for firm matches. Expanded clones are given a class, and other clones once, few, many or no size at all.

clone_size,v_call,d_call,j_call,cdr3_aa,cdr3_nt
NA,TRBV5-1,TRBD1,TRBJ1-1,CASSIGQGGTEAFF,TGCGCCAGCAGCATTGGACAGGGCGGTACTGAAGCTTTCTTT
NA,TRBV7-9,TRBD1,TRBJ2-5,CASSWDRGQETQYF,TGTGCCAGCAGTTGGGACAGGGGTCAAGAGACCCAGTACTTC
NA,TRBV7-2,NA,TRBJ2-1,CASSLSVREYNEQFF,TGTGCCAGCAGCCTTAGCGTACGTGAGTACAATGAGCAGTTCTTC
NA,TRBV6-6,TRBD1,TRBJ2-7,CASSSYRGSSSYEQYF,TGTGCCAGCAGTTCGTACAGGGGGAGTAGCTCCTACGAGCAGTACTTC
few,TRBV7-2,TRBD1,TRBJ1-1,CASSLEQGAGIWAFF,TGTGCCAGCAGCTTAGAACAGGGGGCCGGAATTTGGGCTTTCTTT
few,TRBV29-1,NA,TRBJ2-3,CSVDRLGTDTQYF,TGCAGCGTTGACCGCCTAGGGACAGATACGCAGTATTTT
NA,TRBV5-1,TRBD1,TRBJ1-2,CASSFDRTGTNYGYTF,TGCGCCAGCAGCTTCGATAGGACAGGGACTAACTATGGCTACACCTTC
NA,TRBV11-2,NA,TRBJ1-1,CASSLSDEAFF,TGTGCCAGCAGCTTGTCCGATGAAGCTTTCTTT
once,TRBV6-5,TRBD1,TRBJ2-7,CASKAGTGIGQYF,TGTGCCAGCAAGGCCGGGACAGGGATCGGGCAGTACTTC
NA,TRBV7-9,TRBD1,TRBJ1-4,CASSEQTGVFEKLFF,TGTGCCAGCAGTGAGCAGACAGGGGTTTTCGAAAAACTGTTTTTT